This TCR beta chain came from a study of shared clonotypes between healthy human individuals. Study summary: Each donor contributed plates that comprised three CD4 naive, three CD4 memory, two CD8 naive and one CD8 memory. Study conclusions and caveats: Memory subsets generally showed lower estimated richness than naive subsets.

Germline V gene sequence: CDR1 SGHNT, CDR2 YYREEE (reference sequence). The V and J ends lost 3 bases and 5 bases, in that order; junction bases with no gene match: 9. The CDR3 sequence is 18 residues long. Worth noting for this clone: Its antigen is unknown.

Here immunoSEQ multiplex PCR was the method, and the copy in TCRdb shows in-frame clones only, minus some. The repertoire includes about 2.3 million clones, around 93% of them detected once, and about 0.41% sits in the top ten. The chain links TRBV5-4 to TRBJ2-3; 16 bases align to TRBD2. Sequencing used naive CD4+ T cells from PBMCs. The sample's subset: CD45RA+ positively selected. The receptor comes from a man between 18 and 29 years old in good health. Some clones in this sample may be carry-over from other donors' samples. The CDR3 reads CASSSPGLAGGPGDTQYF. CDR3 DNA: TGTGCCAGCAGCTCACCGGGACTAGCGGGAGGGCCCGGAGATACGCAGTATTTT.